What follows is one T cell receptor beta chain and its context. Its antigen is unidentified. The data are from a study of T-cell reconstitution after alpha-beta-depleted transplantation in children. Findings and limits, study-wide: One year after transplant, T-cell counts and diversity came mostly from newly produced T cells.

Trimming pared 2 bases from V and 0 bases from J, leaving 10 bases between. This CDR3 is 15 amino acids long. Germline CDR1 and CDR2: SGDLS and YYNGEE. The authors prepared the TCRbeta library with unique molecular identifiers. TCRdb passed the PCR reads through MiXCR, listing each CDR3 protein once. This sample carries some 300,000 distinct CDR3 sequences, nearly 8% of them seen once, and the ten largest clones take approximately 9%. Sequenced here: peripheral blood, sampled 360 days after TCRalphabeta/CD19-depleted stem cell transplant. The TCR was taken from a female patient aged 2-9 years who had a stem cell transplant for Fanconi anemia, so the T cells may come from the graft donor. This chain joins TRBV9 and TRBJ2-3, with TRBD2 as a possible D gene (5 bases). The CDR3 spells CASSVGLSSTDTQYF. In nucleotides, the CDR3 is TGTGCCAGCAGCGTCGGACTCTCTAGCACAGATACGCAGTATTTT.